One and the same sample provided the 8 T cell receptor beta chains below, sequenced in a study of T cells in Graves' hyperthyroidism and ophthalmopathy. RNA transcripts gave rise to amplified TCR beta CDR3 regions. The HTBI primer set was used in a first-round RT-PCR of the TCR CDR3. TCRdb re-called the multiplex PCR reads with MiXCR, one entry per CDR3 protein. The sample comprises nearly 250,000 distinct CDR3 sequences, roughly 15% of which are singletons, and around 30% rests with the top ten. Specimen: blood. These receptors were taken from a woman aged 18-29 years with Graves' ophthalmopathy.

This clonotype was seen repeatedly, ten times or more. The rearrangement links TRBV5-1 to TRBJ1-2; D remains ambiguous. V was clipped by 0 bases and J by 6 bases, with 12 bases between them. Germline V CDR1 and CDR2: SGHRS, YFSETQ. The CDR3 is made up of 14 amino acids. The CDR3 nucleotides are TGCGCCAGCAGCTTGGGTCAGGCCGTTGATGGCTACACCTTC. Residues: CASSLGQAVDGYTF.

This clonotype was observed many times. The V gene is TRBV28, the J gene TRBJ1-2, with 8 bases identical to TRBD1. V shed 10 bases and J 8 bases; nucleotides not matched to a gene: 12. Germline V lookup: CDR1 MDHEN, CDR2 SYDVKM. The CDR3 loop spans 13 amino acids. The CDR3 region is CAKAPQGAGGYTF. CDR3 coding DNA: TGTGCCAAGGCCCCGCAGGGGGCTGGAGGCTACACCTTC.

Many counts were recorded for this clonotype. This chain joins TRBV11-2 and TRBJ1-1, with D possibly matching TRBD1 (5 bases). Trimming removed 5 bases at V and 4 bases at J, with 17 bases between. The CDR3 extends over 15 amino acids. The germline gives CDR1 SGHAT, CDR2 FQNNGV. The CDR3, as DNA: TGTGCCAGCAGCCCGGGGACGGGATCGGGCACTGAAGCTTTCTTT. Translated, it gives CASSPGTGSGTEAFF.

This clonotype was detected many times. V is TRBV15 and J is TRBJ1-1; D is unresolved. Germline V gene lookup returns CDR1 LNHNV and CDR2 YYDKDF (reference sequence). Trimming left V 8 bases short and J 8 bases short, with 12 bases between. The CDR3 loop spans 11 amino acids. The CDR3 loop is CATGRVPEAFF. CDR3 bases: TGTGCCACCGGGAGGGTTCCGGAAGCTTTCTTT.

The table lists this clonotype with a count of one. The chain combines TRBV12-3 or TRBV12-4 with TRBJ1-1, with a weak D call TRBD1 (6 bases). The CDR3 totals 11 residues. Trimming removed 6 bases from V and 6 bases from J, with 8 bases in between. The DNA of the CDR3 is TGTGCCAGCAGCAGACAGGCTGAAGCTTTCTTT. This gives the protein CASSRQAEAFF.

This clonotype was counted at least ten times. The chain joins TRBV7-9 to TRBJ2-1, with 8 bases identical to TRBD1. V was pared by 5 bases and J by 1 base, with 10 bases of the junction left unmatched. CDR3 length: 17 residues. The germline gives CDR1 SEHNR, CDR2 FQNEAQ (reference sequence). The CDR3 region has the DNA TGTGCCAGCAGCAAAAGTCGACAGGGGAGGTCCTACAATGAGCAGTTCTTC. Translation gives CASSKSRQGRSYNEQFF.

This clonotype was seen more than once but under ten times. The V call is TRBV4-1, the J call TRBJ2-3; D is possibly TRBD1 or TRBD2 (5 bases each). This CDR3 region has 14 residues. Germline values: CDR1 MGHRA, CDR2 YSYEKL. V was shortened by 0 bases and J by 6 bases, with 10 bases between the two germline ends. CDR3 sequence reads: CASSQDRDLDTQYF. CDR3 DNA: TGCGCCAGCAGCCAAGACAGGGACCTTGATACGCAGTATTTT.

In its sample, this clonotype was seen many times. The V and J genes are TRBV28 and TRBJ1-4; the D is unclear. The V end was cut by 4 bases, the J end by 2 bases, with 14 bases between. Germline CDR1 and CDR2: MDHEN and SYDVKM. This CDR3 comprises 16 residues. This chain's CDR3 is CASSSRARNTNEKLFF. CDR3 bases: TGTGCCAGCAGTTCACGGGCCCGGAATACTAATGAAAAACTGTTTTTT.